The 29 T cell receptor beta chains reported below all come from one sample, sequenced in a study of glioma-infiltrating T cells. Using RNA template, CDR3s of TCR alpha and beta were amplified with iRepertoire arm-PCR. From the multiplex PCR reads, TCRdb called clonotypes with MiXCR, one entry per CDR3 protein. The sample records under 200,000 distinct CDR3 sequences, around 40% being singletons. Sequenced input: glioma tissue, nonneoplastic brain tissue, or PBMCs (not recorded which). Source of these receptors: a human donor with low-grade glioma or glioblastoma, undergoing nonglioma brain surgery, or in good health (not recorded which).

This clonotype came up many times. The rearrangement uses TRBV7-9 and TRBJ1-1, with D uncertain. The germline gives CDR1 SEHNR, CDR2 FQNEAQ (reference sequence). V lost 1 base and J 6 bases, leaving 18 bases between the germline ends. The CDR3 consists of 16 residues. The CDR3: CASSLGVTDSGAEAFF. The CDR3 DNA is TGTGCCAGCAGCTTAGGGGTAACAGACTCTGGGGCTGAAGCTTTCTTT.

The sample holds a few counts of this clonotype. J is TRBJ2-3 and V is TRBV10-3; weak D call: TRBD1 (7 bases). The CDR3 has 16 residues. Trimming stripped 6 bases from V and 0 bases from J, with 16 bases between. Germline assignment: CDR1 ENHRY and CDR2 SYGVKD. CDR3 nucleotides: TGTGCCATCAGGGAAGGGCGGGACAGCAGCACAGATACGCAGTATTTT. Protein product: CAIREGRDSSTDTQYF.

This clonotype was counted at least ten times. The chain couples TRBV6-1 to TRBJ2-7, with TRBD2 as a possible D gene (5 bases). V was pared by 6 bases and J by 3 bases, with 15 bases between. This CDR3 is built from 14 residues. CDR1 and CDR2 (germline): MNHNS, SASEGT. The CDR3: CASRRSRADYEQYF. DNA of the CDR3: TGTGCCAGCAGGCGATCGAGGGCCGACTACGAGCAGTACTTC.

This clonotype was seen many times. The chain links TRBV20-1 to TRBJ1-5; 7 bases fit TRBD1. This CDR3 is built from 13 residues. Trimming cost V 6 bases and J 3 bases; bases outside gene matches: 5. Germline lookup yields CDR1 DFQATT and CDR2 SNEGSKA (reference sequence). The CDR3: CSAPDRLNQPQHF. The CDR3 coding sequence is TGCAGTGCCCCGGACAGGCTCAATCAGCCCCAGCATTTT.

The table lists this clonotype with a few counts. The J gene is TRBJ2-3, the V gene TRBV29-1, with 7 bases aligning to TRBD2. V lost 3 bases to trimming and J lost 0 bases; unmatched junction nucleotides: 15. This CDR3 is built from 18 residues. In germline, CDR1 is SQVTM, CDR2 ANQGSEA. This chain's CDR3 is CSVDGRRRLAASTDTQYF. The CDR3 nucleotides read TGCAGCGTTGACGGCCGACGAAGACTAGCTGCTAGCACAGATACGCAGTATTTT.

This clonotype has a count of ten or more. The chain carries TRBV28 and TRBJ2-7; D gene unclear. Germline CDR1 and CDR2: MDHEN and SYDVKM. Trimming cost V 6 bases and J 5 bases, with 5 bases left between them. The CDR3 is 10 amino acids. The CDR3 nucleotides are TGTGCCAGCAGGTCTAACGAGCAGTACTTC. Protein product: CASRSNEQYF.

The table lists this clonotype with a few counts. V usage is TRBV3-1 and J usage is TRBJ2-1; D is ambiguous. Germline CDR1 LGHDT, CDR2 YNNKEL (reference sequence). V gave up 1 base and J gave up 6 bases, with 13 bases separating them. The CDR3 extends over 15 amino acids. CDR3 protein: CASSQGSLWGNEQFF. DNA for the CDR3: TGTGCCAGCAGCCAAGGGTCTTTGTGGGGCAATGAGCAGTTCTTC.

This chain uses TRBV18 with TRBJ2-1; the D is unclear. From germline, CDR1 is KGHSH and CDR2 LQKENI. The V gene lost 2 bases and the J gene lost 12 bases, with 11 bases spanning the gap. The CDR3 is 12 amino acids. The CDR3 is CASSPINSGQFF. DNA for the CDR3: TGTGCCAGCTCACCAATCAATTCCGGGCAGTTCTTC.

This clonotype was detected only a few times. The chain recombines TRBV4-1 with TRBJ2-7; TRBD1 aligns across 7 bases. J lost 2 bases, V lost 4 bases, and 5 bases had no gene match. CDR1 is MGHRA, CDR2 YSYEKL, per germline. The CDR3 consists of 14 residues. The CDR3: CASSPGQFAYEQYF. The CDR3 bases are TGCGCCAGCAGCCCGGGACAGTTCGCCTACGAGCAGTACTTC.

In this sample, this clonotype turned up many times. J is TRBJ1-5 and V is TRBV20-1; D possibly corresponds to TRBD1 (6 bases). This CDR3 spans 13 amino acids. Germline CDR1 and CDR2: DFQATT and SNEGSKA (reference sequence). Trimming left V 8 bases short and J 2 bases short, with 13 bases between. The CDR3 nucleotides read TGCAGTTCCGGGACACCTCGCAATCAGCCCCAGCATTTT. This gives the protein CSSGTPRNQPQHF.

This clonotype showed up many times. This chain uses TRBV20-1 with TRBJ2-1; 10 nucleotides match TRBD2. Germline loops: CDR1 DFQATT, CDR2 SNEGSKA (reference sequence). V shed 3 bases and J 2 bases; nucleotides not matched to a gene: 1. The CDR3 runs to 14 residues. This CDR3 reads CSARGTSAYNEQFF. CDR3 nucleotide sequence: TGCAGTGCTAGGGGGACTAGCGCCTACAATGAGCAGTTCTTC.

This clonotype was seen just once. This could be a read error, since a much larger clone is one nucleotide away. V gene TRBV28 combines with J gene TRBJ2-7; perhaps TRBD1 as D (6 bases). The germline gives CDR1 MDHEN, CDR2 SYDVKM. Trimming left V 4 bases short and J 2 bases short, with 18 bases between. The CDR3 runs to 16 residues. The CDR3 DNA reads TGTGCCAGCAGTTCGGGACAAAAGTTGAAAACCTACGAGCAGTACTTC. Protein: CASSSGQKLKTYEQYF.

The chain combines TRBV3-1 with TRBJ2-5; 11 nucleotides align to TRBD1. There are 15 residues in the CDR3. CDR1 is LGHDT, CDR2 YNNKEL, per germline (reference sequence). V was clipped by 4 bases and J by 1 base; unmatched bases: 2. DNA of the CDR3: TGTGCCAGCAGCCGCGGGACAGGGGGCCAAGAGACCCAGTACTTC. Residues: CASSRGTGGQETQYF.

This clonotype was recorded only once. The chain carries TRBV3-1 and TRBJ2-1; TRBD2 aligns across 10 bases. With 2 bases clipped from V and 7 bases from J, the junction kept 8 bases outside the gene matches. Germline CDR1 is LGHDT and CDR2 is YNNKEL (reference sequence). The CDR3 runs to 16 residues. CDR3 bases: TGTGCCAGCAGCCAACTCCCGGGGACTAGCGCGAATGAGCAGTTCTTC. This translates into CASSQLPGTSANEQFF.

The CDR3 region is CATSGTRGPKDTQYF. The CDR3 DNA is TGTGCCACCTCCGGGACTAGAGGCCCCAAAGATACGCAGTATTTT. This sequence joins TRBV10-3 and TRBJ2-3; 8 bases are shared with TRBD2. The CDR3 loop spans 15 amino acids. Germline V CDR1 and CDR2: ENHRY, SYGVKD. J lost 5 bases, V lost 10 bases, and 14 bases had no gene match.

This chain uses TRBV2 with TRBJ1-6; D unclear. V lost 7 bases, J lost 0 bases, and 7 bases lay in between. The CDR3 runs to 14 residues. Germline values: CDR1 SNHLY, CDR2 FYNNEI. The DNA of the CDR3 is TGTGCCAGCACTGATATCTCCTATAATTCACCCCTCCACTTT. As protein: CASTDISYNSPLHF.

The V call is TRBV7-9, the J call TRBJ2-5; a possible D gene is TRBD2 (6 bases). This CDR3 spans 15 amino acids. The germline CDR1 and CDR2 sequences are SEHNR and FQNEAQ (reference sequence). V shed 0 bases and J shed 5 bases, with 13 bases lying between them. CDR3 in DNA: TGTGCCAGCAGCTTAGCGTCAGGGACTGCGGAGACCCAGTACTTC. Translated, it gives CASSLASGTAETQYF. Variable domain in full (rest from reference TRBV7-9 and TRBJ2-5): DTGVSQNPRHKITKRGQNVTFRCDPISEHNRLYWYRQTLGQGPEFLTYFQNEAQLEKSRLLSDRFSAERPKGSFSTLEIQRTEQGDSAMYLCASSLASGTAETQYFGPGTRLLVL.

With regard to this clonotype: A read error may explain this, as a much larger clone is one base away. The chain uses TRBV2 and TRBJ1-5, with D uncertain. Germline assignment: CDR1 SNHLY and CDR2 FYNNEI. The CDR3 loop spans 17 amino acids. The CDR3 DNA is TGTGCCAGCAGCCGAAGGGTCGGACGGTATAGCAATAAGCCCCAGCATTTT. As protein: CASSRRVGRYSNKPQHF.

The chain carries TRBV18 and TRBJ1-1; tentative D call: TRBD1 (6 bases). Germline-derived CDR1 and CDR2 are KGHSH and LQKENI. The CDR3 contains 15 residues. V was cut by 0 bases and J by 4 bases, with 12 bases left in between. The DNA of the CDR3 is TGTGCCAGCTCACCACCGAACAGGGCGGTCACTGAAGCTTTCTTT. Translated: CASSPPNRAVTEAFF.

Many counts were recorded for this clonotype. CDR3: CASSLGRGNQPQHF. CDR3 nucleotide sequence: TGTGCCAGCAGCTTAGGCAGGGGCAATCAGCCCCAGCATTTT. The chain carries TRBV7-2 and TRBJ1-5, with D perhaps TRBD1 (5 bases). Germline V lookup: CDR1 SGHTA, CDR2 FQGNSA. The CDR3 is made up of 14 amino acids. Trimming removed 1 base at V and 2 bases at J, with 6 bases between.

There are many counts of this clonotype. Here the CDR3 DNA reads TGCGCCAGCAGCTCCGACGGAAGCAATCAGCCCCAGCATTTT. Its protein is CASSSDGSNQPQHF. V gene TRBV5-1 combines with J gene TRBJ1-5; D is unclear. The V end was cut by 3 bases, the J end by 1 base, with 8 bases between. This CDR3 spans 14 amino acids. Germline loops: CDR1 SGHRS, CDR2 YFSETQ.

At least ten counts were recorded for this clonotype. The CDR3 nucleotides are TGTGCCAGCAGCTCTTCCAGAGAGACCCAGTACTTC. Translated, it gives CASSSSRETQYF. This rearrangement joins TRBV7-2 to TRBJ2-5; no firm D call. CDR1 SGHTA and CDR2 FQGNSA come from the germline V gene. The CDR3 is made up of 12 amino acids. V was cut by 4 bases and J by 4 bases, with 7 bases left in between.

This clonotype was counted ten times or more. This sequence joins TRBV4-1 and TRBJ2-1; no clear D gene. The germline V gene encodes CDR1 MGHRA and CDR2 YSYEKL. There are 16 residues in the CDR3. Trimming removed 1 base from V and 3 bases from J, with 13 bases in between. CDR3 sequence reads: CASSQVGRAFYNEQFF. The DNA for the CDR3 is TGCGCCAGCAGCCAAGTGGGCCGAGCCTTCTACAATGAGCAGTTCTTC.

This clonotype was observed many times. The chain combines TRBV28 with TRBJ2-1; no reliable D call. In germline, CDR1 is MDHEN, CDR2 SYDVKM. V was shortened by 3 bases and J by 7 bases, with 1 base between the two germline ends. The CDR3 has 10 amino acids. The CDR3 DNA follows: TGTGCCAGCAGTTTTAATGAGCAGTTCTTC. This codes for CASSFNEQFF.

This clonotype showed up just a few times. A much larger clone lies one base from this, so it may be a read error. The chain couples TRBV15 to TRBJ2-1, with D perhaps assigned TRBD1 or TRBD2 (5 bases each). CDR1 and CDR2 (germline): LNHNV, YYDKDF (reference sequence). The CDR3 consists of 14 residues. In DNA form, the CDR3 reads TGTGCCACCAGAAGAGAGGTAGAGGGGAGTGAGCAGTTCTTC. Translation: CATRREVEGSEQFF.

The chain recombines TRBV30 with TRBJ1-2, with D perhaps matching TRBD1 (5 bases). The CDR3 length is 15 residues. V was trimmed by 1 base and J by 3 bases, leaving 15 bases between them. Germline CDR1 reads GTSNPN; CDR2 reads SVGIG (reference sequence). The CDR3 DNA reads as TGTGCCTGGAGTGGGGGGAGGGCGAGGGACTATGGCTACACCTTC. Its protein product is CAWSGGRARDYGYTF.

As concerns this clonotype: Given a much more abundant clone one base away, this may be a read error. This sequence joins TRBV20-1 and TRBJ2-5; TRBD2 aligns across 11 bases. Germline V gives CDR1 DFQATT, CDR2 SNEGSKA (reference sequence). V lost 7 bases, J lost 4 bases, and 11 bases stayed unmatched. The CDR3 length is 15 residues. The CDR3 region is CSDTRSGRGGETQYF. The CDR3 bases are TGCAGTGATACCCGTAGCGGGAGGGGGGGAGAGACCCAGTACTTC.

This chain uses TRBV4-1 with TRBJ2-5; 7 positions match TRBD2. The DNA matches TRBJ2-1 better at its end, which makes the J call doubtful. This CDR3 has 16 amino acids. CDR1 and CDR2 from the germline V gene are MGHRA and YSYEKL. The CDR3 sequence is CASSQGGAGKHNEQFF. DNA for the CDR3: TGCGCCAGCAGCCAAGGTGGAGCGGGAAAACACAATGAGCAGTTCTTC.

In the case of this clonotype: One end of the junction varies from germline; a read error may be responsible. CDR3 sequence reads: CASSQEGVTNGKLFF. The CDR3 nucleotides are TGTGCCAGCAGCCAAGAAGGGGTGACTAATGGAAAACTGTTTTTT. The V call is TRBV4-2, the J call TRBJ1-4; maybe TRBD1 (5 bases). Looked up from germline, CDR1 is LGHNA and CDR2 is YNFKEQ. The CDR3 consists of 15 residues.